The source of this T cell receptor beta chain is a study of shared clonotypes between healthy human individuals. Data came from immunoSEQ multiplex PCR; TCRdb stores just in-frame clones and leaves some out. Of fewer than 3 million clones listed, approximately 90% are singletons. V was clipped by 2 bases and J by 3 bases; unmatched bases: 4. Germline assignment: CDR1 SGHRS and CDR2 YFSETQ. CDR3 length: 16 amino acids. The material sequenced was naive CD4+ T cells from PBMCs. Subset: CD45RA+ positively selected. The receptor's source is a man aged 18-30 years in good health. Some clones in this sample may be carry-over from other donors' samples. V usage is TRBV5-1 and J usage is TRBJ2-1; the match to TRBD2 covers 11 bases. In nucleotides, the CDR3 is TGCGCCAGCAGCTTACTAGCGGGAGACGGCTACAATGAGCAGTTCTTC. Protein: CASSLLAGDGYNEQFF. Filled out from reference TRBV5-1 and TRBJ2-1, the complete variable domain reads KAGVTQTPRYLIKTRGQQVTLSCSPISGHRSVSWYQQTPGQGLQFLFEYFSETQRNKGNFPGRFSGRQFSNSRSEMNVSTLELGDSALYLCASSLLAGDGYNEQFFGPGTRLTVL.